These T cell receptor beta chains were read from a single sample in a study of cytomegalovirus exposure and HLA in healthy donors. Measured with immunoSEQ multiplex PCR; TCRdb has only the in-frame clones, and not every one. The repertoire holds about 94,000 clones, with more than 60% as singletons. Sequenced input: PBMCs. The receptors here all came from a man younger than 45 in good health and CMV-seronegative. CDR3s include the opening cysteine and the closing phenylalanine or tryptophan. The D gene is left open where the match is weak. The size field is filled for only some rows; it gives once, few, many or a size class.

len: 15; abundance: few; j_gene: TRBJ2-7; v_gene: TRBV13; d_gene: TRBD1; CDR3aa: CASSPGTGAPHEQYF; CDR3nt: TGTGCCAGCAGCCCCGGGACAGGGGCACCCCACGAGCAGTACTTC
len: 14; abundance: few; j_gene: TRBJ2-3; v_gene: TRBV27; d_gene: TRBD1; CDR3aa: CASSLGTGTDTQYF; CDR3nt: TGTGCCAGCAGTCTAGGGACAGGCACAGATACGCAGTATTTT
len: 15; abundance: few; j_gene: TRBJ2-1; v_gene: TRBV7-7; d_gene: TRBD2; CDR3aa: CASSPSSSGGAEQFF; CDR3nt: TGTGCTAGCAGCCCCTCGTCTAGCGGGGGAGCTGAGCAGTTCTTC
len: 13; abundance: .; j_gene: TRBJ1-1; v_gene: TRBV29-1; d_gene: .; CDR3aa: CSALTRGNTEAFF; CDR3nt: TGCAGCGCCTTGACAAGGGGAAACACTGAAGCTTTCTTT
len: 14; abundance: .; j_gene: TRBJ2-3; v_gene: TRBV6-6; d_gene: .; CDR3aa: CASSRTTGTDTQYF; CDR3nt: TGTGCCAGCAGCCGGACTACGGGCACAGATACGCAGTATTTT
len: 13; abundance: few; j_gene: TRBJ1-2; v_gene: TRBV5-5; d_gene: .; CDR3aa: CASSFAGRGGYTF; CDR3nt: TGTGCCAGCAGCTTCGCGGGGCGTGGAGGCTACACCTTC
len: 14; abundance: few; j_gene: TRBJ1-2; v_gene: TRBV30; d_gene: .; CDR3aa: CAWTLLGQIYGYTF; CDR3nt: TGTGCCTGGACCCTACTAGGACAGATCTATGGCTACACCTTC
len: 16; abundance: few; j_gene: TRBJ2-7; v_gene: TRBV23-1; d_gene: TRBD1; CDR3aa: CASGLNRGDLSYEQYF; CDR3nt: TGCGCCAGCGGCCTTAACAGGGGCGACCTCTCCTACGAGCAGTACTTC
len: 15; abundance: few; j_gene: TRBJ1-3; v_gene: TRBV27; d_gene: TRBD1; CDR3aa: CASSLNRGSGNTIYF; CDR3nt: TGTGCCAGCAGTTTGAACAGGGGAAGTGGAAACACCATATATTTT
len: 16; abundance: .; j_gene: TRBJ2-5; v_gene: TRBV7-9; d_gene: .; CDR3aa: CASSRSPPGGQETQYF; CDR3nt: TGTGCCAGCAGCCGATCTCCCCCGGGCGGGCAAGAGACCCAGTACTTC
len: 16; abundance: .; j_gene: TRBJ2-7; v_gene: TRBV7-9; d_gene: TRBD1; CDR3aa: CASSPYRGTASYEQYF; CDR3nt: TGTGCCAGCAGCCCGTATAGGGGGACAGCGTCCTACGAGCAGTACTTC
len: 14; abundance: .; j_gene: TRBJ2-1; v_gene: TRBV10-3; d_gene: .; CDR3aa: CAISPRGLGNEQFF; CDR3nt: TGTGCCATCAGTCCCAGGGGATTGGGCAATGAGCAGTTCTTC
len: 17; abundance: few; j_gene: TRBJ2-7; v_gene: TRBV23-1; d_gene: .; CDR3aa: CASSQWPCGVFPYEQYF; CDR3nt: TGCGCCAGCAGTCAATGGCCATGTGGAGTGTTTCCCTACGAGCAGTACTTC
len: 16; abundance: few; j_gene: TRBJ2-3; v_gene: TRBV4-1; d_gene: TRBD1; CDR3aa: CASSQGETGTTDTQYF; CDR3nt: TGCGCCAGCAGCCAGGGGGAGACAGGGACGACAGATACGCAGTATTTT
len: 14; abundance: few; j_gene: TRBJ2-2; v_gene: TRBV4-1; d_gene: .; CDR3aa: CASSQARGRGELFF; CDR3nt: TGCGCCAGCAGCCAAGCGCGGGGACGCGGGGAGCTGTTTTTT
len: 15; abundance: .; j_gene: TRBJ2-2; v_gene: TRBV5-5; d_gene: .; CDR3aa: CASSLGQMNTGELFF; CDR3nt: TGTGCCAGCAGCTTGGGGCAGATGAACACCGGGGAGCTGTTTTTT
len: 18; abundance: .; j_gene: TRBJ2-7; v_gene: TRBV27; d_gene: .; CDR3aa: CASSTGTGWTRSYYEQYF; CDR3nt: TGTGCCAGCAGTACCGGGACAGGTTGGACTAGGAGCTACTACGAGCAGTACTTC
len: 16; abundance: .; j_gene: TRBJ2-5; v_gene: TRBV7-3; d_gene: TRBD2; CDR3aa: CASSLNAAGVGETQYF; CDR3nt: TGTGCCAGCAGCTTAAATGCGGCGGGAGTAGGGGAGACCCAGTACTTC
len: 18; abundance: few; j_gene: TRBJ2-6; v_gene: TRBV11-2; d_gene: TRBD1; CDR3aa: CASSLGTGGISGANVLTF; CDR3nt: TGTGCCAGCAGCTTAGGGACAGGGGGCATCTCTGGGGCCAACGTCCTGACTTTC
len: 15; abundance: .; j_gene: TRBJ2-2; v_gene: TRBV5-8; d_gene: .; CDR3aa: CASNTYREGSGELFF; CDR3nt: TGTGCCAGCAATACCTACAGGGAGGGGAGCGGGGAGCTGTTTTTT
len: 13; abundance: .; j_gene: TRBJ2-7; v_gene: TRBV5-1; d_gene: .; CDR3aa: CASKGDNSYEQYF; CDR3nt: TGCGCCAGCAAGGGGGACAACTCCTACGAGCAGTACTTC
len: 15; abundance: .; j_gene: TRBJ2-4; v_gene: TRBV9; d_gene: TRBD2; CDR3aa: CASSPRGGAKNIQYF; CDR3nt: TGTGCCAGCAGCCCGCGGGGGGGGGCCAAAAACATTCAGTACTTC
len: 15; abundance: few; j_gene: TRBJ2-1; v_gene: TRBV18; d_gene: .; CDR3aa: CASSPLLGGPGEQFF; CDR3nt: TGTGCCAGCTCACCATTACTCGGGGGGCCAGGTGAGCAGTTCTTC
len: 14; abundance: .; j_gene: TRBJ1-1; v_gene: TRBV30; d_gene: .; CDR3aa: CAYNQGREATEAFF; CDR3nt: TGTGCCTACAACCAGGGGAGAGAGGCCACTGAAGCTTTCTTT
len: 17; abundance: .; j_gene: TRBJ1-4; v_gene: TRBV19; d_gene: .; CDR3aa: CASSIMVIRTVSEKLFF; CDR3nt: TGTGCCAGTAGTATAATGGTAATCCGTACTGTTTCTGAAAAACTGTTTTTT